The 18 T cell receptor beta chains in this list originate from one sample, sequenced in a study of cytomegalovirus exposure and HLA in healthy donors. Researchers ran the PCR with 60 Vbeta and 13 Jbeta primers. Profiling relied on immunoSEQ multiplex PCR, and the TCRdb table lists in-frame clones only, not all of them. The profile shows 150,000 or so clones, roughly 80% of them singletons. Source material: PBMCs. The receptors were gathered from a middle-aged woman in good health and CMV-seronegative.

This clone was recorded once. The genes are TRBV28 and TRBJ2-1; TRBD2 matches at 7 bases. The trim removed 2 bases at V and 9 bases at J, leaving 10 bases unmatched. The germline V gene has CDR1 MDHEN and CDR2 SYDVKM. The CDR3 length is 15 residues. The CDR3, as DNA: TGTGCCAGCAGTTTAGTCGGGCCGGGAGGACTTGAGCAGTTCTTC. Amino acid sequence: CASSLVGPGGLEQFF.

A remark on this clone: It is likely a read error, because the conserved phenylalanine at the end of the CDR3 is missing. The chain couples TRBV6-7 to TRBJ2-6, with 9 bases lining up with TRBD1. TRBV6-7 is reported as an ORF; its role is uncertain. J was trimmed by 0 bases and V by 9 bases; bases with no gene match: 12. The CDR3 runs 18 residues. CDR3 loop: CARKGPGQGPSGANVLTL. The CDR3 DNA reads TGTGCCAGAAAGGGCCCGGGACAGGGCCCCTCTGGGGCCAACGTCCTGACTCTC.

This clone was seen just once. This CDR3 reads CASSLVSPVGELFF. In DNA form, the CDR3 reads TGTGCCAGCAGCTTGGTATCCCCAGTGGGGGAGCTGTTTTTT. The chain couples TRBV5-4 to TRBJ2-2; D ambiguous. Germline-derived CDR1 and CDR2 are SGHNT and YYREEE (reference sequence). The CDR3 has 14 amino acids. The germline V and J ends were trimmed by 0 bases and 8 bases, with 11 bases remaining between them.

The chain uses TRBV30 and TRBJ1-4; D gene ambiguous. Germline V gives CDR1 GTSNPN, CDR2 SVGIG (reference sequence). The CDR3 sequence is 14 residues long. V was clipped by 2 bases and J by 0 bases, with 7 bases between them. Here the CDR3 reads CAWSIGATNEKLFF. CDR3 in DNA: TGTGCCTGGAGTATCGGTGCAACTAATGAAAAACTGTTTTTT.

A few counts support this clone. V gene TRBV9 combines with J gene TRBJ1-1; D remains unclear. The germline V and J ends were trimmed by 3 bases and 1 base, with 10 bases remaining between them. Germline V lookup: CDR1 SGDLS, CDR2 YYNGEE. The CDR3 spans 14 residues. The CDR3 loop reads CASSGYQKNTEAFF. The DNA of the CDR3 is TGTGCCAGCAGCGGGTATCAGAAGAACACTGAAGCTTTCTTT.

V is TRBV4-1 and J is TRBJ1-6; 7 positions match TRBD1. The CDR3 loop spans 17 amino acids. The germline V gene encodes CDR1 MGHRA and CDR2 YSYEKL. V shed 3 bases, J shed 7 bases, and the junction held 12 bases outside the gene matches. The CDR3 region has the DNA TGCGCCAGCAGCCAGGGACCTGGACAGGTGAAGAATTCACCCCTCCACTTT. Its protein product is CASSQGPGQVKNSPLHF.

The rearrangement links TRBV7-2 to TRBJ2-3; D is perhaps TRBD2 (6 bases). The CDR3 has 16 amino acids. The ends were cut back, 7 bases at V and 1 base at J, with 18 bases in the middle. CDR1 is SGHTA, CDR2 FQGNSA, per germline. CDR3 coding DNA: TGTGCCAGCATCGCCGTAGGGACTGCGGGCACAGATACGCAGTATTTT. Translation: CASIAVGTAGTDTQYF.

The chain is built from TRBV6-1 and TRBJ2-3; D perhaps matches TRBD1 (7 bases). This CDR3 spans 15 amino acids. CDR1 is MNHNS, CDR2 SASEGT, per germline. With 4 bases removed from V and 4 bases from J, the gap between germline ends came to 15 bases. Here the CDR3 DNA reads TGTGCCAGCAGTGTTGGGCAGGGGGGCGCAGATACGCAGTATTTT. It specifies CASSVGQGGADTQYF.

CDR3 sequence (DNA): TGTGCCAGCAGCTCCCGCGGGGGGGAGACCCAGTACTTC. It codes for CASSSRGGETQYF. The V and J genes are TRBV7-9 and TRBJ2-5, with TRBD2 matching over 8 bases. From germline, CDR1 is SEHNR and CDR2 FQNEAQ (reference sequence). V shed 4 bases and J 5 bases; nucleotides not matched to a gene: 3. The CDR3 covers 13 residues.

The genes are TRBV19 and TRBJ2-5; TRBD1 agrees at 7 bases. After removal of 10 bases from V and 5 bases from J, the junction contained 13 bases not matched to a gene. The CDR3 consists of 14 residues. CDR1 LNHDA and CDR2 SQIVND come from the germline V gene (reference sequence). CDR3 DNA sequence: TGTGCCACAAAACGGGACAGATTTCTTGAGACCCAGTACTTC. Its translation: CATKRDRFLETQYF.

The chain combines TRBV19 with TRBJ1-6, with no clear D. Trimming took 6 bases from V and 11 from J, leaving 20 bases between them. The CDR3 runs 15 residues. The germline V gene has CDR1 LNHDA and CDR2 SQIVND (reference sequence). In nucleotides, the CDR3 is TGTGCCAGTAGCCGAGGTCTCCCGGTCGGTGCACCCCTCCACTTT. This sequence encodes CASSRGLPVGAPLHF.

In the case of this clone: Mismatch with germline at one junction end may stem from a read error. The chain joins TRBV4-2 to TRBJ2-6, with 12 bases matching TRBD1. In germline, CDR1 is LGHNA, CDR2 YNFKEQ. This CDR3 is 18 amino acids long. The CDR3 loop is CASSLSGQGASGANGLTF. The CDR3 DNA reads TGTGCCAGCAGCCTATCGGGACAGGGGGCGTCTGGGGCCAACGGCCTGACTTTC.

V and J are TRBV4-3 and TRBJ2-2; 8 positions agree with TRBD2. This CDR3 spans 16 amino acids. V lost 0 bases, J lost 4 bases, and 4 bases stayed unmatched. Germline V lookup: CDR1 LGHNA, CDR2 YSLEER. CDR3 protein: CASSQDSGIITGELFF. DNA for the CDR3: TGCGCCAGCAGCCAAGATAGCGGGATCATCACCGGGGAGCTGTTTTTT.

The chain has TRBV2 and TRBJ1-2; 11 bases fit TRBD1. This CDR3 has 15 residues. CDR1 is SNHLY and CDR2 is FYNNEI in the germline V gene. V was pared by 4 bases and J by 5 bases, with 6 bases of the junction left unmatched. The CDR3 reads CASSAGQGAWYGYTF. In nucleotides, the CDR3 is TGTGCCAGCAGTGCCGGACAGGGGGCTTGGTATGGCTACACCTTC.

The chain carries TRBV9 and TRBJ2-7; 7 nucleotides match TRBD2. V was clipped by 4 bases and J by 0 bases; unmatched bases: 7. Per the germline V gene, CDR1 is SGDLS and CDR2 is YYNGEE. The CDR3 totals 15 residues. CDR3 in DNA: TGTGCCAGCAGCCGCAGCGGGGCCCGCTCCTACGAGCAGTACTTC. Translation: CASSRSGARSYEQYF.

The chain combines TRBV7-3 with TRBJ1-1, with TRBD1 identical over 9 bases. The CDR3 sequence is 14 residues long. CDR1 is SGHTA and CDR2 is FQGTGA in the germline V gene. The V gene end was trimmed by 5 bases and the J gene end by 7 bases; junction bases not matched to a gene: 8. CDR3 amino acids: CASSPTGGANEAFF. Here the CDR3 DNA reads TGTGCCAGCAGCCCAACAGGGGGCGCGAATGAAGCTTTCTTT.

A note on this clone: Additional DNA sequences in this sample encode the identical CDR3. The chain recombines TRBV25-1 with TRBJ2-1, with 9 positions matching TRBD2. J was trimmed by 4 bases and V by 10 bases; bases with no gene match: 11. CDR1 is MGHDK, CDR2 SYGVNS, per germline. This CDR3 has 15 residues. The CDR3 bases are TGTGCCACCTCCAGAGCGGGAGGACTTTACAATGAGCAGTTCTTC. Residues: CATSRAGGLYNEQFF. Looking up the rest from reference TRBV25-1 and TRBJ2-1 gives the full variable domain: EADIYQTPRYLVIGTGKKITLECSQTMGHDKMYWYQQDPGMELHLIHYSYGVNSTEKGDLSSESTVSRIRTEHFPLTLESARPSHTSQYLCATSRAGGLYNEQFFGPGTRLTVL.

The rearrangement joins TRBV15 to TRBJ1-2; D unclear. This CDR3 is built from 12 residues. V lost 0 bases and J lost 7, with 6 bases in between. The germline gives CDR1 LNHNV, CDR2 YYDKDF (reference sequence). CDR3 in DNA: TGTGCCACCAGCAGAGATCGGAGTGGCTACACCTTC. Its translation is CATSRDRSGYTF.